The clone carrying this T cell receptor (beta chain) was observed once. V was clipped by 2 bases and J by 5 bases; unmatched bases: 6. The CDR3 is 15 amino acids. In germline, CDR1 is ENHRY, CDR2 SYGVKD. Clones were read by immunoSEQ multiplex PCR, and TCRdb kept only the in-frame ones, dropping some. The repertoire holds approximately 150,000 clones, with around nine tenths as singletons. This entry comes from a study of cytomegalovirus exposure and HLA in healthy donors. The overall study: The 120 validation repertoires, a later analysis reported, used the same platform as the approximately 730 repertoires from the first cohort.

V usage is TRBV10-3 and J usage is TRBJ2-7, with 10 bases lining up with TRBD1. The sample comprised PBMCs. The origin of this receptor is a woman in her 30s in good health and CMV-seronegative. CDR3 amino acids: CAISEPGQGEDEQYF. The CDR3 region has the DNA TGTGCCATCAGTGAGCCCGGACAGGGGGAGGACGAGCAGTACTTC.